The clone carrying this T cell receptor beta chain was detected once. Its specificity is not known. The V and J ends lost 4 bases and 7 bases, in that order; junction bases with no gene match: 9. The CDR3 sequence is 14 residues long. Germline CDR1 and CDR2: MGHRA and YSYEKL. The data were taken from a study of shared clonotypes between healthy human individuals. Overall study context: Every donor yielded three CD4 naive, three CD4 memory, two CD8 naive and one CD8 memory plate.

Findings and caveats of the study: A handful of donors held 4.5% to 5% of naive CD4 clonotypes in common. The researchers took only blood, and tissue repertoires probably look different.

The repertoire was sequenced with immunoSEQ multiplex PCR; TCRdb's copy has only in-frame clones and lacks some. The data show approximately 1.4 million clones, with 95% to 99% seen just once and 0.4% to 0.45% held by the top ten. J is TRBJ1-2 and V is TRBV4-1, with 7 nucleotides matching TRBD1. The clonotype was recovered from a man aged 25-45 years in good health. Sample: naive CD4+ T cells sorted from blood. Subset of the sample: CD45RA+ positively selected. The CDR3 DNA reads TGCGCCAGCAGCCTACCTGGCCAGGGGGGTGGCTACACCTTC. Protein product: CASSLPGQGGGYTF.